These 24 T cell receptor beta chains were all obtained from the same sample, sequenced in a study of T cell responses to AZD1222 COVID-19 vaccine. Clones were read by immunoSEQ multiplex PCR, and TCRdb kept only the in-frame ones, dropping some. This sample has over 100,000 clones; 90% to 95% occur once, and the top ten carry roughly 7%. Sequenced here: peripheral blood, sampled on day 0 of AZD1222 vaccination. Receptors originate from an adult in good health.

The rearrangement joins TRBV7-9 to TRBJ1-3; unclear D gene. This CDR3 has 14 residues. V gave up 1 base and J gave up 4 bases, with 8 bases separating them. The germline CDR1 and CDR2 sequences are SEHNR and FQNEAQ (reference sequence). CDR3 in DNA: TGTGCCAGCAGCTTAGTCAATTCGGGAAACACCATATATTTT. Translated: CASSLVNSGNTIYF.

CDR3 region: CASSQNAIGGNQPQHF. The CDR3 DNA sequence: TGTGCCAGCAGCCAGAATGCGATCGGAGGCAATCAGCCCCAGCATTTT. The V gene is TRBV3-1 (or the pseudogene TRBV3-2), the J gene TRBJ1-5, with D unresolved. Germline V gene sequence: CDR1 LGHDT, CDR2 YNNKEL (reference sequence). V was pared by 3 bases and J by 2 bases, with 14 bases between. The CDR3 extends over 16 amino acids.

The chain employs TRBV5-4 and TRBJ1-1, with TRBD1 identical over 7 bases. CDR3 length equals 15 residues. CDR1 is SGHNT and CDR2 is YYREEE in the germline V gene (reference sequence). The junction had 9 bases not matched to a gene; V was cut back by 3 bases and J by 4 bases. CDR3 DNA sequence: TGTGCCAGCAGCTCCCCACAGGGGCCGGGCACTGAAGCTTTCTTT. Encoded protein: CASSSPQGPGTEAFF.

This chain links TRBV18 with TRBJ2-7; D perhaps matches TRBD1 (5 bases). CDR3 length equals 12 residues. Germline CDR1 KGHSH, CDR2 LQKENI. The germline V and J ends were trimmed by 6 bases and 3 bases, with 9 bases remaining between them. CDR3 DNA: TGTGCCAGCTCCCTACAGGACTACGAGCAGTACTTC. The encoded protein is CASSLQDYEQYF.

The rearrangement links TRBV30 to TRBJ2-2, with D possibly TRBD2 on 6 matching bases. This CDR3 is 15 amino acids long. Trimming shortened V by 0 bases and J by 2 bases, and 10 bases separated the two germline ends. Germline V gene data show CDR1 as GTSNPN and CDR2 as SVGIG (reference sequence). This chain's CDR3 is CAWSVGLSNTGELFF. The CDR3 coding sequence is TGTGCCTGGAGTGTTGGACTATCTAACACCGGGGAGCTGTTTTTT.

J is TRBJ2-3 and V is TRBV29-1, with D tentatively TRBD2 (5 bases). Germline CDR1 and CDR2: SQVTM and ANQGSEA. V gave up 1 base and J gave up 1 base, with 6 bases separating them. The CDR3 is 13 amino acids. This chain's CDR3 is CSVEAGGTDTQYF. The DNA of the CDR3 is TGCAGCGTTGAAGCCGGGGGCACAGATACGCAGTATTTT.

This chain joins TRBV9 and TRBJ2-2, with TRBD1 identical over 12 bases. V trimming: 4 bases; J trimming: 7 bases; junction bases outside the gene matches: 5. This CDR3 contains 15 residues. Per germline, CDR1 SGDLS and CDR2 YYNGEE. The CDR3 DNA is TGTGCCAGCAGCCCAGGGGACAGGGGGCGCGGGGAGCTGTTTTTT. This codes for CASSPGDRGRGELFF.

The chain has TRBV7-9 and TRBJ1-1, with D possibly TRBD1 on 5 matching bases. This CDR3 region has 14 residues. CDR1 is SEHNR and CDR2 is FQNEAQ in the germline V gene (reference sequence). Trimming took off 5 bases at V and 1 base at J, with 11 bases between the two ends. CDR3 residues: CASSPQTENTEAFF. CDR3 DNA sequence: TGTGCCAGCAGCCCACAGACAGAGAACACTGAAGCTTTCTTT.

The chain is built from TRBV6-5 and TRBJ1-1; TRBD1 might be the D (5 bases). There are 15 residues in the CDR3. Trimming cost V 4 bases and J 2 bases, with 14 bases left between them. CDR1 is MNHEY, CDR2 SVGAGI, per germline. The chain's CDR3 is CASSSRGGGNTEAFF. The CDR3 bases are TGTGCCAGCAGTTCCCGGGGGGGAGGAAACACTGAAGCTTTCTTT.

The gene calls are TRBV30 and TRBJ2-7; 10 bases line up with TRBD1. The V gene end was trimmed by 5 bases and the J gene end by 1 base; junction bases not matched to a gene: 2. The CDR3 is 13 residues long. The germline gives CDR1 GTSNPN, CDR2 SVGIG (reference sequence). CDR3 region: CAWRTGGSYEQYF. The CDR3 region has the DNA TGTGCCTGGCGGACAGGGGGATCCTACGAGCAGTACTTC. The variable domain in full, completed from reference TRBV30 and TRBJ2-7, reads SQTIHQWPATLVQPVGSPLSLECTVEGTSNPNLYWYRQAAGRGLQLLFYSVGIGQISSEVPQNLSASRPQDRQFILSSKKLLLSDSGFYLCAWRTGGSYEQYFGPGTRLTVT.

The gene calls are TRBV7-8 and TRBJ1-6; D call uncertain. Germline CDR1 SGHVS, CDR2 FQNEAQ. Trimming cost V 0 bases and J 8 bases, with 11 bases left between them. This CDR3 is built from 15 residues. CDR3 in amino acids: CASSLATQRDSPLHF. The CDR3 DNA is TGTGCCAGCAGCTTAGCGACACAGAGGGATTCACCCCTCCACTTT.

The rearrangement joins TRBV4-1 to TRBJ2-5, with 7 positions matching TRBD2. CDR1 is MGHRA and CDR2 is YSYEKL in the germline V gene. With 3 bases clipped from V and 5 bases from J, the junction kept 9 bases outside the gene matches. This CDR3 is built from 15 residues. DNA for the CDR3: TGCGCCAGCAGCCAGTCGCGGGAGACGGGGGAGACCCAGTACTTC. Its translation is CASSQSRETGETQYF.

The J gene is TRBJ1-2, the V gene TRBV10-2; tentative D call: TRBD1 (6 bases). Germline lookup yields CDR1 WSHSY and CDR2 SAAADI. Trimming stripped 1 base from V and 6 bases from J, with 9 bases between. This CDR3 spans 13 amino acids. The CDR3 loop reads CASSELGGNGYTF. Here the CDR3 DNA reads TGCGCCAGCAGTGAGTTAGGGGGGAATGGCTACACCTTC.

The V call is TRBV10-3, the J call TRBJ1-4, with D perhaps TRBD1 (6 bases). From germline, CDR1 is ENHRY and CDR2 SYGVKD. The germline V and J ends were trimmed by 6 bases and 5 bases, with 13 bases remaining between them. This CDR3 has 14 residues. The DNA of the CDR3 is TGTGCCATCAGGGGGGACAACACAAATGAAAAACTGTTTTTT. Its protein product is CAIRGDNTNEKLFF.

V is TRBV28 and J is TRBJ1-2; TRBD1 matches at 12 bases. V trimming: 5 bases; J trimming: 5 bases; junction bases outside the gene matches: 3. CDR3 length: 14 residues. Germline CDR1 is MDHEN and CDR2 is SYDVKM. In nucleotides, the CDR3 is TGTGCCAGCAGTGGGACAGGGGGCTGGTATGGCTACACCTTC. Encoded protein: CASSGTGGWYGYTF.

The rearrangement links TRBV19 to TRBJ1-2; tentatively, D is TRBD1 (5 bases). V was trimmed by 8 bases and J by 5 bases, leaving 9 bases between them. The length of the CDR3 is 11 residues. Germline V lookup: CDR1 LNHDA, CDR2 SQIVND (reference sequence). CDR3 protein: CASHKGYGYTF. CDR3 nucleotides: TGTGCCAGTCACAAGGGGTATGGCTACACCTTC.

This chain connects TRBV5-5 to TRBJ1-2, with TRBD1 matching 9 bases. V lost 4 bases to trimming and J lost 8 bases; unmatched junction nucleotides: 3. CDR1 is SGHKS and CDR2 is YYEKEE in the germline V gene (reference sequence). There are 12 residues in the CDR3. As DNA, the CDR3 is TGTGCCAGCAGCCCGGGACAGGGCGGCTACACCTTC. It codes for CASSPGQGGYTF.

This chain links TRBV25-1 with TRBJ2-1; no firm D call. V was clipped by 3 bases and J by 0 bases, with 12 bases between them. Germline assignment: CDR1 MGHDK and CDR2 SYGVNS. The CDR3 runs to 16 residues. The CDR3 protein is CASSDYDQTSYNEQFF. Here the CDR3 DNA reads TGTGCCAGCAGTGACTACGACCAAACCTCCTACAATGAGCAGTTCTTC.

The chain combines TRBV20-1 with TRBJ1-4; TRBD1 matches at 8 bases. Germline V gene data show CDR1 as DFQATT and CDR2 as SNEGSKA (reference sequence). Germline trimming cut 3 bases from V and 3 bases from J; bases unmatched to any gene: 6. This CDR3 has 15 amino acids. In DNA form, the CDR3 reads TGCAGTGCTAGTGATAGGGGACAGGCTAATGAAAAACTGTTTTTT. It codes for CSASDRGQANEKLFF.

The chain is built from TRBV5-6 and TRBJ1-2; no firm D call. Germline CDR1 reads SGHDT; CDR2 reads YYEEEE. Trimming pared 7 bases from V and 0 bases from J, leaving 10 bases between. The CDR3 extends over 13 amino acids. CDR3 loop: CASRVLSNYGYTF. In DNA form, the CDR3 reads TGTGCCAGCCGGGTTTTATCTAACTATGGCTACACCTTC.

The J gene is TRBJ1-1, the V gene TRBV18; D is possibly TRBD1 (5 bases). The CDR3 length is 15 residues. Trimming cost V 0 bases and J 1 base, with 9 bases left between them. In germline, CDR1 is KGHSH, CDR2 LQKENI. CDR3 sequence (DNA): TGTGCCAGCTCACCACCGAGTGGGGCGAACACTGAAGCTTTCTTT. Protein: CASSPPSGANTEAFF.

CDR3 region: CASSKSGTRKGNEQFF. The CDR3, as DNA: TGTGCCAGTAGTAAAAGTGGGACTAGGAAAGGGAATGAGCAGTTCTTC. V usage is TRBV19 and J usage is TRBJ2-1, with 8 positions matching TRBD2. Trimming at V came to 4 bases and at J to 7 bases, leaving 12 bases not matched to a gene. CDR1 is LNHDA and CDR2 is SQIVND in the germline V gene (reference sequence). This CDR3 contains 16 residues.

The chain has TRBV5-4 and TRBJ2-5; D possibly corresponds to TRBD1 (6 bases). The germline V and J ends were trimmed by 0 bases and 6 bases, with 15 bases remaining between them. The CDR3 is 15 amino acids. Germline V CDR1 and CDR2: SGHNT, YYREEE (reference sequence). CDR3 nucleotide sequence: TGTGCCAGCAGCTTGGCACAGGGTCAGAGACAGACCCAGTACTTC. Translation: CASSLAQGQRQTQYF.

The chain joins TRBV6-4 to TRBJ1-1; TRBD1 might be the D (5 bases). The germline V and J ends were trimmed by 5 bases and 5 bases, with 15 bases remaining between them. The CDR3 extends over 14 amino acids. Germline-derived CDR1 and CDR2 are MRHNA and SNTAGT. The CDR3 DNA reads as TGTGCCAGCAGTCATCCGACAGCGGTAACTGAAGCTTTCTTT. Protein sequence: CASSHPTAVTEAFF.